This TCR beta chain was observed in a study of cytomegalovirus exposure and HLA in healthy donors (dated by TCRdb to about 2017). General notes on the study: An earlier analysis of around 600 of the donors reported 276 Gb of sequence data and 100 million to 130 million unique TCR beta sequences from 150 million to 200 million T cells. Donor age, sex, ethnicity and CMV serostatus were collected together with the repertoire data. The study aimed to test whether signatures of past pathogen exposure could be identified by cataloging public T cell receptors. The study profiled the T cell repertoires of 500 to 800 subjects by immunosequencing and related them to cytomegalovirus serostatus. HLA typing covered class I and class II loci at four-digit resolution. High-throughput TCR immunosequencing, statistical association of individual TCRs with disease status, and machine learning were combined to predict cytomegalovirus infection status. Five DR-DQ haplotypes were handled as single units for association and clustering because linkage in the cohort was strong. The genetic ancestry cluster associated with self-reported Caucasian donors included 80% to 90% of the roughly 380 genotyped donors. In an earlier analysis of 587 of the donors, high-throughput TCR beta sequencing was used to judge whether each TCR beta V gene segment behaved as functional or pseudogenic. Among around 400 genotyped donors of the cohort, an average of about 240,000 unique TCR beta nucleotide sequences was sequenced per donor, of which about 20% were non-productive. The number of donors typed differed by locus, with roughly 620-630 for A, B, C, DRB1 and DQB1, roughly 520 for DQA1, nearly 610 for DPA1, and about 450 for DPB1. All discovery cohort repertoires had been generated using a single sequencing platform. A later analysis re-examined previously published TCR beta repertoires from about 700 donors and added high-resolution HLA genotyping to investigate patterns of TCR occurrence. Rather than drawing on any new phenotypic data, the later analysis identified candidate immune exposures from TCR beta sequences and the way those sequences occurred across donors. A separate validation cohort of about 110 different subjects was used in addition to the approximately 670-subject first cohort. Genome-wide SNP genotypes for about three fifths of the roughly 700 donors were used in a later genetic analysis, which treated that subset as a discovery cohort. Roughly 300 gigabases of sequencing data and around 80 million unique TCR sequences made up an early release that covered several hundred HLA-typed donors. Broader findings and caveats from the paper: Linkage disequilibrium might explain the correlated functional status among segregating V segments, but an unknown experimental factor could not be excluded. The authors suggested that the approach could potentially be generalized to other disease states and immunological phenotypes. Some IMGT-functional V segments, including TRBV6-2 and TRBV6-3, could not be told apart with the 87-base-pair reads, so those segments were excluded. This cohort had only TCR beta chains sequenced, and the lack of alpha or paired-chain data limited which features could be detected. The presence/absence analyses assumed that sequencing depth was roughly uniform across donors, and that assumption may not be true. According to a later genetic analysis, donors in an Asian-associated ancestry cluster had fewer N-insertions in productive TCRs than the roughly 700-donor mean. Because HLA typing was unavailable for some donors at each locus, only the typed subset was used in association tests. In vitro tests confirmed that a few of the cytomegalovirus-associated TCR beta chains recognize cytomegalovirus antigens. A later analysis found that most CMV-associated TCR beta chains appeared HLA-restricted, with HLA associations seemingly driven largely by CMV exposure. A later analysis reported that several top co-occurrence clusters appeared linked to parvovirus B19, influenza, CMV and Epstein-Barr virus. The classifier was reported to diagnose cytomegalovirus status with high specificity and sensitivity in both the original and validation cohorts. In a later analysis, the rate of TCR association differed among HLA loci, with DRB1 alleles having the most associated TCRs and HLA-C alleles having the fewest. When HLA alleles, especially DR and DQ, strongly co-occurred, attributing TCR associations to individual alleles was difficult. An association between a missense DCLRE1C variant and V-gene and J-gene trimming of TCR beta chains was found in a later genetic analysis and replicated in an independent cohort. Compared with equally common non-associated chains, HLA-associated TCR beta chains in a later analysis were more clonally expanded and had lower generation probabilities. In a later analysis, around 17,000 TCR beta sequences were associated with specific HLA alleles at a false discovery rate of 0.05. A further reported finding was that TCR beta sequences accurately predicted the HLA-A and HLA-B alleles for most subjects in the first cohort. A cluster of highly shared sequence variants was judged likely to be a technical artifact of the sequencing pipeline. The earlier analysis of some 540 of the donors excluded around 17 rarely observed V segments, including chromosome 9 orphons, because counts were too low. In an earlier analysis of about 600 of the donors, most TCR beta V segments appeared in productive rearrangements about 90% or about 30% of the time, broadly matching IMGT annotations. For the cohort, immune exposure information was limited to CMV serostatus. In the study, some 160 TCR beta chains were listed as associated with cytomegalovirus. Across donors, most TCR sequences were observed very rarely, whereas some public TCRs were present in many individuals.

The library relied on the immunoSEQ multiplex PCR assay. For the multiplex PCR, a mixture combining 60 forward primers for TCR Vbeta segments and 13 reverse primers for TCR Jbeta segments was used. The CDR3 region of rearranged TCR beta genes was amplified from genomic DNA by a multiplex PCR assay. The Illumina HiSeq System was used to sequence the amplified TCR beta libraries as 87-base-pair reads. The original methods were these. A later analysis tallied 80 million to 95 million unique TCR beta chains across the 700 or so repertoires, and approximately 12 million of those chains were shared by two or more donors. Raw reads were error-corrected and collapsed into unique sequences with a nearest-neighbor algorithm that merged closely related sequences to remove PCR and sequencing errors. V, D and J gene segments were assigned by aligning CDR3 sequences to IMGT reference sequences. For a sequence to be retained, a match of at least six nucleotides was required to both a V gene segment and a J gene segment. Rearrangements were classified as productive when the CDR3 lacked stop codons and remained in frame with V and J, and all other rearrangements were classified as non-productive. CDR3 was defined by IMGT convention, running from the second conserved V-encoded cysteine to the conserved J-encoded phenylalanine. The earlier analysis of about 590 of the donors excluded sequences that lacked an unambiguous match to a single V gene segment. In an earlier analysis of a few hundred of the donors, V segments were called functional above 56.7% productive rearrangements and were called segregating when the between-donor standard deviation exceeded 5%. A statistical classification framework was built to diagnose cytomegalovirus status from the catalog of TCR beta chain sequences. In a later analysis, V and J genes were assigned by comparing TCR nucleotide sequences against IMGT/GENE-DB human TR gene sequences. Using the TCRdist pipeline, a later analysis assigned CDR3 sequences along with most-parsimonious VDJ recombination scenarios. In a later analysis, each TCR beta chain was defined by its CDR3 amino acid sequence together with its V-gene family, and reads without a unique V-gene family were excluded. To address suspected cross-contamination and a sequencing artifact, a later analysis removed several hundred highly shared, low-generation-probability nucleotide sequences. For each public chain, a later analysis derived a clonal expansion index from normalized ranks of inferred template counts within each repertoire. In a later analysis, generation probabilities were computed with a VDJ recombination model fitted to out-of-frame rearrangements, and the resulting probabilities were checked against IGoR. A later analysis scored TCR-TCR, TCR-HLA and TCR-CMV co-occurrence with hypergeometric tests, applying a repertoire-size bias correction to TCR pairs. To estimate false discovery rates, a later analysis permuted the HLA or CMV assignments 20 times. In a later analysis, co-occurring TCRs were grouped using DBSCAN, with TCRdist sequence similarity added in when clustering inside HLA-allele-positive subsets. Repertoires with fewer than 30,000 or more than 120,000 public chains were left out of co-occurrence clustering, as were about 5 repertoires with anomalous nucleotide sharing. TCRdb's version of the immuneACCESS table is confined to in-frame rearrangements and falls short of the full clone set. An unresolved V gene accounts for under half of the shortfall where checked; the remainder is of unknown origin. D and trimming come from the DNA, and the V and J calls and clone size come from that table. The sample table shows about 120,000 clones, and about 78% are seen once. 0.95% to 1.5% of the sample comes from the top ten.

In total, 666 healthy bone marrow donors made up the cohort. At the time of sampling, all cohort members were nominally healthy, though unrecorded immune exposures were likely present. The donor tested CMV seronegative and was one of the 352 seronegative cohort members. A peripheral blood sample was collected from each donor, and TCR beta sequencing was performed on peripheral blood mononuclear cells. The Qiagen DNeasy Blood Extraction Kit was used to extract genomic DNA from the blood cell samples. Based on the germline V gene, the CDR1 and CDR2 sequences are MNHNS and SASEGT. Including the terminal cysteine and phenylalanine, the CDR3 comprises 15 residues. Only the CDR3 DNA is retained, 45 bases long and in frame from the first base. V drops 8 bases and J drops 1 base, leaving 17 bases in between. This clone was observed a few times. The specificity of this receptor is unknown. No base-level quality is on record; no much larger clone is a single base apart.

The source material was PBMCs. This TCR was recovered from a female donor in good health and CMV-seronegative. Rearrangement joined TRBV6-1 to TRBJ1-1, with the D segment identity uncertain. The sequence in DNA is TGTGCCAGCGTTGAACGGGAGCGTCGGAACACTGAAGCTTTCTTT. This is translated as CASVERERRNTEAFF.